Following are 16 T cell receptor beta chains from one sample sequenced in a study of cytomegalovirus exposure and HLA in healthy donors. Using immunoSEQ multiplex PCR, the repertoire was profiled, and TCRdb retains in-frame clones only, with some absent. This table holds approximately 150,000 clones, 87% found once. The sequenced sample consisted of PBMCs. These TCRs come from a man younger than 30 in good health and CMV-seropositive.

The chain is built from TRBV11-2 and TRBJ1-2; 7 bases map to TRBD1. V trimming: 5 bases; J trimming: 3 bases; junction bases outside the gene matches: 9. Germline CDR1 reads SGHAT; CDR2 reads FQNNGV. The CDR3 is 15 residues long. The CDR3 is CASSPIQGNHYGYTF. CDR3 coding DNA: TGTGCCAGCAGCCCTATACAGGGGAACCACTATGGCTACACCTTC.

This clone has a single count. V gene TRBV30 combines with J gene TRBJ1-1, with D hard to call. Germline V gives CDR1 GTSNPN, CDR2 SVGIG (reference sequence). This CDR3 has 13 amino acids. V was trimmed by 4 bases and J by 0 bases, leaving 9 bases between them. The CDR3 region has the DNA TGTGCCTGGAACCGCGGGGTGAACACTGAAGCTTTCTTT. Translated: CAWNRGVNTEAFF.

A word on this clone: Other DNA sequences in the same sample also yield this CDR3. V and J are TRBV5-1 and TRBJ2-1; 8 bases map to TRBD2. Germline CDR1 is SGHRS and CDR2 is YFSETQ. The CDR3 has 15 residues. V lost 1 base to trimming and J lost 1 base; unmatched junction nucleotides: 1. For the CDR3, the DNA is TGCGCCAGCAGCTTGAGCGGGAGTTCCTACAATGAGCAGTTCTTC. It specifies CASSLSGSSYNEQFF.

V is TRBV7-6 and J is TRBJ2-2, with 8 bases aligning to TRBD1. J lost 0 bases, V lost 3 bases, and 3 bases had no gene match. The CDR3 totals 16 residues. Per germline, CDR1 SGHVS and CDR2 FNYEAQ. CDR3 protein: CASSLGQDANTGELFF. CDR3 bases: TGTGCCAGCAGCTTGGGACAGGACGCGAACACCGGGGAGCTGTTTTTT.

The chain uses TRBV6-6 and TRBJ1-4; D not certain. CDR3 length: 12 residues. The ends were cut back, 5 bases at V and 8 bases at J, with 9 bases in the middle. Per germline, CDR1 MNHNY and CDR2 SVGAGI (reference sequence). The CDR3, as DNA: TGTGCCAGCAGTCCGGGAGCGGAAAAACTGTTTTTT. Protein product: CASSPGAEKLFF.

This clone has a single count. The chain recombines TRBV6-1 with TRBJ1-3; unclear D gene. V dropped 7 bases and J dropped 0 bases, with 13 bases sitting between them. This CDR3 comprises 15 residues. The germline V gene encodes CDR1 MNHNS and CDR2 SASEGT. This CDR3 is CASNPTGFSGNTIYF. The CDR3 DNA follows: TGTGCCAGCAACCCAACGGGTTTCTCTGGAAACACCATATATTTT.

The chain carries TRBV5-1 and TRBJ2-5; D possibly corresponds to TRBD2 (5 bases). Germline V gene data show CDR1 as SGHRS and CDR2 as YFSETQ. The CDR3 extends over 15 amino acids. The ends were cut back, 1 base at V and 2 bases at J, with 12 bases in the middle. This CDR3 is CASSLLAGQQETQYF. The DNA of the CDR3 is TGCGCCAGCAGCTTGCTGGCGGGTCAACAAGAGACCCAGTACTTC.

The V call is TRBV15, the J call TRBJ2-7; TRBD2 might be the D (6 bases). V was trimmed by 4 bases and J by 5 bases, leaving 9 bases between them. The CDR3 is 12 residues long. CDR1 and CDR2 (germline): LNHNV, YYDKDF (reference sequence). In nucleotides, the CDR3 is TGTGCCACCAGCAAGGAGGGAGACGAGCAGTACTTC. Residues: CATSKEGDEQYF.

V usage is TRBV7-2 and J usage is TRBJ1-2; 10 nucleotides match TRBD1. V lost 4 bases and J lost 8; bases outside the gene matches: 7. Looked up from germline, CDR1 is SGHTA and CDR2 is FQGNSA. The CDR3 is 14 amino acids. CDR3 residues: CASSSDRGRSGYTF. DNA for the CDR3: TGTGCCAGCAGCTCAGACAGGGGGCGAAGCGGCTACACCTTC.

The V and J genes are TRBV7-2 and TRBJ1-1; tentative D call: TRBD1 (6 bases). V was cut by 0 bases and J by 6 bases, with 14 bases left in between. Looked up from germline, CDR1 is SGHTA and CDR2 is FQGNSA. This CDR3 comprises 15 residues. Written as DNA, the CDR3 is TGTGCCAGCAGCTTAGCGTACAGGGCTGATGCTGAAGCTTTCTTT. This translates into CASSLAYRADAEAFF.

This chain connects TRBV6-1 to TRBJ2-3, with D possibly matching TRBD1 (6 bases). Germline CDR1 MNHNS, CDR2 SASEGT. The CDR3 length is 14 residues. Trimming pared 3 bases from V and 2 bases from J, leaving 9 bases between. CDR3 amino acids: CASSDAGATDTQYF. The DNA of the CDR3 is TGTGCCAGCAGTGACGCAGGGGCCACAGATACGCAGTATTTT.

This clone was seen a single time. The CDR3 region is CSVLEQGPAEAFF. DNA for the CDR3: TGCAGCGTTTTGGAACAGGGTCCCGCTGAAGCTTTCTTT. The gene calls are TRBV29-1 and TRBJ1-1, with D perhaps matching TRBD1 (6 bases). Deletions cut 5 bases from V and 6 bases from J, with 16 bases between. Germline CDR1 SQVTM, CDR2 ANQGSEA. The CDR3 spans 13 residues.

The V and J genes are TRBV10-1 and TRBJ2-1; D possibly corresponds to TRBD2 (5 bases). V was cut by 4 bases and J by 9 bases, with 16 bases left in between. CDR1 is WNHNN and CDR2 is SYGVQD in the germline V gene (reference sequence). The CDR3 spans 14 residues. CDR3 sequence: CASSGGPTEAEQFF. CDR3 nucleotides: TGCGCCAGCAGTGGTGGTCCAACGGAGGCTGAGCAGTTCTTC.

This chain connects TRBV11-2 to TRBJ2-1, with 7 bases identical to TRBD2. Germline V CDR1 and CDR2: SGHAT, FQNNGV. Germline trimming cut 1 base from V and 3 bases from J; bases unmatched to any gene: 3. This CDR3 is 15 amino acids long. For the CDR3, the DNA is TGTGCCAGCAGCTTAGTAGCGGGTATCTACAATGAGCAGTTCTTC. This encodes CASSLVAGIYNEQFF.

The V gene is TRBV7-8, the J gene TRBJ1-5; TRBD1 matches 7 bases. The V gene end was trimmed by 5 bases and the J gene end by 2 bases; junction bases not matched to a gene: 9. Germline-derived CDR1 and CDR2 are SGHVS and FQNEAQ. There are 16 residues in the CDR3. CDR3 sequence reads: CASSGGTVQGNQPQHF. Here the CDR3 DNA reads TGTGCCAGCAGCGGTGGGACAGTCCAGGGCAATCAGCCCCAGCATTTT.

The rearrangement uses TRBV7-6 and TRBJ2-3, with 9 bases aligning to TRBD2. Germline V gives CDR1 SGHVS, CDR2 FNYEAQ. Trimming cost V 1 base and J 3 bases; bases outside gene matches: 5. The CDR3 spans 16 residues. CDR3 sequence: CASSLGSGGRTDTQYF. The CDR3 DNA is TGTGCCAGCAGCTTAGGTAGCGGGGGTAGGACAGATACGCAGTATTTT.